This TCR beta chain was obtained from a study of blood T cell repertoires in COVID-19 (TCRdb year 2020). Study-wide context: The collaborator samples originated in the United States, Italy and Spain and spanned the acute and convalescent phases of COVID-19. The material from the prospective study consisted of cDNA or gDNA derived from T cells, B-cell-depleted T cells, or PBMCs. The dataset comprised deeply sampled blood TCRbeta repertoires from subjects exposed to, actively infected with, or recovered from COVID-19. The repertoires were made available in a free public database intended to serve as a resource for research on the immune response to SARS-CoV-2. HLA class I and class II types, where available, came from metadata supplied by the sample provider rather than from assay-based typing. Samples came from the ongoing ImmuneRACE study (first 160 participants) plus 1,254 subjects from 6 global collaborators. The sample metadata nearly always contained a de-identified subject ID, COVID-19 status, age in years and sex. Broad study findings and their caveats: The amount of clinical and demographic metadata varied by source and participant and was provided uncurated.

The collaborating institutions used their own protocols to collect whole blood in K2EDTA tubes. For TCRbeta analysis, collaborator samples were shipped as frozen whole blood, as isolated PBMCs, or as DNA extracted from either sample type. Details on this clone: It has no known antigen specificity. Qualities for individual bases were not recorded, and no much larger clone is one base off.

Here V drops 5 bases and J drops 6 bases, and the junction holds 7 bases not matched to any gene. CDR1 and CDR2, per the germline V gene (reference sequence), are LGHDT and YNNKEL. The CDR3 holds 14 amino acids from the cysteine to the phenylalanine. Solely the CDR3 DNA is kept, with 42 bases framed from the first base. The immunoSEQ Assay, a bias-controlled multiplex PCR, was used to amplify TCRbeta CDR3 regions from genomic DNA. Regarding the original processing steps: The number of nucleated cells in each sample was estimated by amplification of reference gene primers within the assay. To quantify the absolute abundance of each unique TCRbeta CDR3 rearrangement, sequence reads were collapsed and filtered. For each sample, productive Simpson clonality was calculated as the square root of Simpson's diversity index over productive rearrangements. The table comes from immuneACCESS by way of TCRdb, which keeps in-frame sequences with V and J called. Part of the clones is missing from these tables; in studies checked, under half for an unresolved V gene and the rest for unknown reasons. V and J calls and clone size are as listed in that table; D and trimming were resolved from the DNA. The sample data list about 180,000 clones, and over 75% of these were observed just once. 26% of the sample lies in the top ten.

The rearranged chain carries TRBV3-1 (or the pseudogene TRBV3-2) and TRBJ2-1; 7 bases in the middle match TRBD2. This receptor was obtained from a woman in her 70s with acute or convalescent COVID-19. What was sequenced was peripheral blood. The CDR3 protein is CASSGLVGINEQFF. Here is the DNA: TGTGCCAGCAGCGGACTAGTTGGGATCAATGAGCAGTTCTTC.